These 18 T cell receptor beta chains came from one sample sequenced in a study of CD8+ T cells in alopecia areata. RNA was extracted and reverse transcribed into cDNA as the sequencing template. Assay used: immunoSEQ multiplex PCR; TCRdb lists only in-frame clones, some missing. Seen here are fewer than 200,000 clones, approximately 59% observed once, and the top ten hold over 12%. This specimen consisted of CD4+ T cells sorted from blood, obtained at week 0. The source of these receptors is a human donor with alopecia areata.

This chain connects TRBV30 to TRBJ1-2; maybe TRBD1 (5 bases). Germline lookup yields CDR1 GTSNPN and CDR2 SVGIG (reference sequence). Trimming took 3 bases from V and 4 from J, leaving 21 bases between them. This CDR3 comprises 16 residues. The CDR3 DNA sequence: TGTGCCTGGAGGCAACCGGGGCTCTCCGGGGGCTATGGCTACACCTTC. This gives the protein CAWRQPGLSGGYGYTF.

The chain joins TRBV11-2 to TRBJ2-7; D may be TRBD2 (6 bases). Germline V CDR1 and CDR2: SGHAT, FQNNGV. V was pared by 4 bases and J by 0 bases, with 19 bases between. The CDR3 contains 17 residues. In DNA form, the CDR3 reads TGTGCCAGCAGCTCTACCCCGGGCGGGGATATCTCCTACGAGCAGTACTTC. Protein: CASSSTPGGDISYEQYF.

In this sample, this clone turned up a few times. The chain is built from TRBV6-5 and TRBJ1-2; TRBD1 aligns across 11 bases. Germline V CDR1 and CDR2: MNHEY, SVGAGI. There are 15 residues in the CDR3. V shed 5 bases and J 6 bases; nucleotides not matched to a gene: 8. The CDR3: CASSPRTGGLNGYTF. The CDR3 DNA reads as TGTGCCAGCAGTCCCAGGACAGGGGGCTTAAATGGCTACACCTTC.

The rearrangement links TRBV29-1 to TRBJ2-2, with D unclear. CDR1 SQVTM and CDR2 ANQGSEA come from the germline V gene. The CDR3 covers 16 residues. V lost 7 bases, J lost 5 bases, and 23 bases lay in between. In DNA form, the CDR3 reads TGCAGCGCTCAGTCAGGCAGGCAGCAGGTTACCGGGGAGCTGTTTTTT. It codes for CSAQSGRQQVTGELFF.

The chain links TRBV5-6 to TRBJ1-2, with D unresolved. The germline gives CDR1 SGHDT, CDR2 YYEEEE. V was cut by 0 bases and J by 3 bases, with 3 bases left in between. This CDR3 is 12 amino acids long. The CDR3 DNA sequence: TGTGCCAGCAGCTTGGAATACTATGGCTACACCTTC. Translated: CASSLEYYGYTF.

This clone occurred a few times. In DNA form, the CDR3 reads TGTGCCAGCAGACCATGGACTAGCGGGGACACCGGGGAGCTGTTTTTT. It specifies CASRPWTSGDTGELFF. The J gene is TRBJ2-2, the V gene TRBV25-1; TRBD2 matches 12 bases. Germline loops: CDR1 MGHDK, CDR2 SYGVNS. This CDR3 contains 16 residues. The trim removed 6 bases at V and 3 bases at J, leaving 5 bases unmatched.

This clone is a singleton in its sample. The rearrangement joins TRBV15 to TRBJ1-1; D unresolved. Germline V CDR1 and CDR2: LNHNV, YYDKDF (reference sequence). With 5 bases removed from V and 0 bases from J, the gap between germline ends came to 7 bases. The CDR3 extends over 13 amino acids. The CDR3 reads CATSGRLNTEAFF. The CDR3 nucleotides read TGTGCCACCAGCGGACGGCTGAACACTGAAGCTTTCTTT.

The chain couples TRBV14 to TRBJ2-7, with D unresolved. The CDR3 contains 12 residues. Per germline, CDR1 SGHDN and CDR2 FVKESK. V lost 4 bases to trimming and J lost 1 base, with 5 bases between them. In nucleotides, the CDR3 is TGTGCCAGCAGCCGCCCATCCTACGAGCAGTACTTC. Translated, it gives CASSRPSYEQYF.

The chain carries TRBV5-1 and TRBJ2-3; TRBD2 is a possible D gene (6 bases). The germline V gene encodes CDR1 SGHRS and CDR2 YFSETQ. CDR3 length: 15 residues. V lost 1 base and J lost 0, with 9 bases in between. The CDR3 sequence is CASSLTSISTDTQYF. Here the CDR3 DNA reads TGCGCCAGCAGCTTGACTAGCATCAGCACAGATACGCAGTATTTT. The full variable domain, with the rest looked up from reference TRBV5-1 and TRBJ2-3, is KAGVTQTPRYLIKTRGQQVTLSCSPISGHRSVSWYQQTPGQGLQFLFEYFSETQRNKGNFPGRFSGRQFSNSRSEMNVSTLELGDSALYLCASSLTSISTDTQYFGPGTRLTVL.

The V gene is TRBV5-1, the J gene TRBJ1-1; no clear D gene. The germline CDR1 and CDR2 sequences are SGHRS and YFSETQ. Trimming removed 4 bases at V and 1 base at J, with 17 bases between. The CDR3 has 16 residues. CDR3 sequence reads: CASSPAASTGNTEAFF. CDR3 nucleotides: TGCGCCAGCAGCCCGGCCGCTTCTACCGGGAACACTGAAGCTTTCTTT.

In its sample, this clone was seen a few times. CDR3 in amino acids: CASSLRSGETQYF. DNA of the CDR3: TGTGCCAGCAGCTTACGCTCGGGAGAGACCCAGTACTTC. The J gene is TRBJ2-5, the V gene TRBV7-2; D call uncertain. Germline CDR1 SGHTA, CDR2 FQGNSA. The V end was cut by 2 bases, the J end by 4 bases, with 8 bases between. This CDR3 contains 13 residues.

There are a few counts of this clone. The genes are TRBV19 and TRBJ2-3, with 7 bases lining up with TRBD2. In germline, CDR1 is LNHDA, CDR2 SQIVND (reference sequence). The length of the CDR3 is 13 residues. Unmatched junction bases numbered 4, after V lost 6 bases and J lost 4 bases. CDR3 loop: CASRERGPDTQYF. CDR3 in DNA: TGTGCCAGTAGGGAGCGGGGACCAGATACGCAGTATTTT.

J is TRBJ2-1 and V is TRBV5-6; D uncertain. Looked up from germline, CDR1 is SGHDT and CDR2 is YYEEEE. CDR3 length: 15 residues. The V end was cut by 2 bases, the J end by 5 bases, with 14 bases between. The CDR3 coding sequence is TGTGCCAGCAGCTTAGCAATCTACAGAGACAATGAGCAGTTCTTC. Its translation: CASSLAIYRDNEQFF.

This clone was detected a few times. This chain connects TRBV19 to TRBJ1-4, with TRBD1 matching over 7 bases. Per germline, CDR1 LNHDA and CDR2 SQIVND (reference sequence). V was pared by 7 bases and J by 10 bases, with 12 bases of the junction left unmatched. The CDR3 has 14 residues. The DNA for the CDR3 is TGTGCCAGTACCCTGACAGGGTTTGGCGGAAAACTGTTTTTT. Protein product: CASTLTGFGGKLFF.

The V call is TRBV10-3, the J call TRBJ1-6, with D perhaps matching TRBD1 (5 bases). The germline V and J ends were trimmed by 6 bases and 7 bases, with 10 bases remaining between them. The germline V gene encodes CDR1 ENHRY and CDR2 SYGVKD. CDR3 length equals 13 residues. CDR3 in DNA: TGTGCCATCAGCAGGGCCGAGAATTCACCCCTCCACTTT. Protein product: CAISRAENSPLHF.

The CDR3 loop is CAWSQGAHNSPLHF. The CDR3 DNA reads as TGTGCCTGGAGTCAGGGGGCGCACAATTCACCCCTCCACTTT. V gene TRBV30 combines with J gene TRBJ1-6; 8 bases line up with TRBD1. The germline gives CDR1 GTSNPN, CDR2 SVGIG (reference sequence). With 2 bases clipped from V and 7 bases from J, the junction kept 4 bases outside the gene matches. The CDR3 is 14 residues long.

The V and J genes are TRBV7-9 and TRBJ1-1; maybe TRBD1 (5 bases). This CDR3 is 14 amino acids long. CDR1 and CDR2 (germline): SEHNR, FQNEAQ (reference sequence). The CDR3 protein is CAKQVPAMNTEAFF. As DNA, the CDR3 is TGTGCAAAACAGGTCCCCGCTATGAACACTGAAGCTTTCTTT.

The gene calls are TRBV2 and TRBJ1-2; D gene unclear. V shed 8 bases and J shed 7 bases, with 11 bases lying between them. Germline lookup yields CDR1 SNHLY and CDR2 FYNNEI. This CDR3 region has 11 residues. The DNA of the CDR3 is TGTGCCAGCGGAACCTTTATTGGCTACACCTTC. Translation gives CASGTFIGYTF.